This T cell receptor beta chain emerged from a study of blood T cell repertoires in COVID-19. In germline, CDR1 is SGHAT, CDR2 FQNNGV. V lost 6 bases and J 1 base, leaving 19 bases between the germline ends. The CDR3 covers 18 residues. Original analysis: Amplifying reference gene primers gave estimates of nucleated cell counts. TCRdb keeps only in-frame clones here, not all; method: immunoSEQ multiplex PCR. V and J calls and clone size are given by that table; D and trimming were obtained from the DNA. The repertoire holds 200,000 to 250,000 clones, roughly 78% seen once, with 10% to 15% in the top ten.

V and J are TRBV11-2 and TRBJ2-6; the D gene is possibly TRBD1 (6 bases). The sequence was collected from a woman in her forties with acute or convalescent COVID-19. Specimen: peripheral blood. CDR3 in DNA: TGTGCCAGCAGACCAATAAAACAGGGCCGATCTGGGGCCAACGTCCTGACTTTC. Encoded protein: CASRPIKQGRSGANVLTF. The entire variable domain, with the rest obtained from reference TRBV11-2 and TRBJ2-6, is as follows: EAGVAQSPRYKIIEKRQSVAFWCNPISGHATLYWYQQILGQGPKLLIQFQNNGVVDDSQLPKDRFSAERLKGVDSTLKIQPAKLEDSAVYLCASRPIKQGRSGANVLTFGAGSRLTVL.